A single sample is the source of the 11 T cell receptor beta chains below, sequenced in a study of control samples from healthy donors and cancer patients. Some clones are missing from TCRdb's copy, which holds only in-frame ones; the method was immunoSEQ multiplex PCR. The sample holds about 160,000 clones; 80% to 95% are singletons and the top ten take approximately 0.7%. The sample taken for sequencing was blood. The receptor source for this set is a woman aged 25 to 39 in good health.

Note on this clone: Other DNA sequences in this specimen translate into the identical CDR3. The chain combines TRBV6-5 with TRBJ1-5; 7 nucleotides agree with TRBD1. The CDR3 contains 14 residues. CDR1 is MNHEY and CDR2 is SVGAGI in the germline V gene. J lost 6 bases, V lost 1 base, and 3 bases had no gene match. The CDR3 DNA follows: TGTGCCAGCAGTTACTTGGCAGGGGGTCAGCCCCAGCATTTT. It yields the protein CASSYLAGGQPQHF.

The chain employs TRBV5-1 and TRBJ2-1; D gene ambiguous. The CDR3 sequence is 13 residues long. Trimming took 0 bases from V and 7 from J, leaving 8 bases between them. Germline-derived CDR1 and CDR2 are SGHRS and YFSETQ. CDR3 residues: CASSLAMVNEQFF. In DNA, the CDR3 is TGCGCCAGCAGCTTGGCCATGGTAAATGAGCAGTTCTTC. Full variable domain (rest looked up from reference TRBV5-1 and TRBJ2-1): KAGVTQTPRYLIKTRGQQVTLSCSPISGHRSVSWYQQTPGQGLQFLFEYFSETQRNKGNFPGRFSGRQFSNSRSEMNVSTLELGDSALYLCASSLAMVNEQFFGPGTRLTVL.

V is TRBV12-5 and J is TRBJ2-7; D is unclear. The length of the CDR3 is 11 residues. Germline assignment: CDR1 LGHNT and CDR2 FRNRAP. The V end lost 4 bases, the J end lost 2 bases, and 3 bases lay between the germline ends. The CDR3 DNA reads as TGTGCTAGTGGTTCCCCCTACGAGCAGTACTTC. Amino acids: CASGSPYEQYF.

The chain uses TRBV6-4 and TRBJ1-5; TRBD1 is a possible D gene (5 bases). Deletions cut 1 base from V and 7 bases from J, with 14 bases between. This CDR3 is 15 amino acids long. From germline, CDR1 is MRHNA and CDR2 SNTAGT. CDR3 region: CASSDYGWGDQPQHF. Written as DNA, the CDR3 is TGTGCCAGCAGTGACTATGGTTGGGGGGACCAGCCCCAGCATTTT.

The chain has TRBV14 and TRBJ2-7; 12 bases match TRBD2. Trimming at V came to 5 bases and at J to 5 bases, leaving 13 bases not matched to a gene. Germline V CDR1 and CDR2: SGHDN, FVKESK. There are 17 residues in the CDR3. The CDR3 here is CASSSGRLAGVAHEQYF. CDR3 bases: TGTGCCAGCAGCTCGGGCCGACTAGCGGGAGTCGCCCACGAGCAGTACTTC.

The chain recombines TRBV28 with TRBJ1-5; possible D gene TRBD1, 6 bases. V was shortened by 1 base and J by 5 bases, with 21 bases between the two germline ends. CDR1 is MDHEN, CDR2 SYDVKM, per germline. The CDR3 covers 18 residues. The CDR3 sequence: CASSLFAGDGGGDQPQHF. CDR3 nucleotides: TGTGCCAGCAGTTTATTTGCAGGGGATGGTGGGGGGGATCAGCCCCAGCATTTT.

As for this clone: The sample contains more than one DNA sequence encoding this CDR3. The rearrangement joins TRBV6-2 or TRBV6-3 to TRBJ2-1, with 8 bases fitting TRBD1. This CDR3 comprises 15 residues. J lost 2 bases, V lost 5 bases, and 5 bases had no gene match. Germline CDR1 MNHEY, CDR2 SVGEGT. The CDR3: CASSPQGAPYNEQFF. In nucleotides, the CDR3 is TGTGCCAGCAGTCCCCAGGGGGCGCCCTACAATGAGCAGTTCTTC.

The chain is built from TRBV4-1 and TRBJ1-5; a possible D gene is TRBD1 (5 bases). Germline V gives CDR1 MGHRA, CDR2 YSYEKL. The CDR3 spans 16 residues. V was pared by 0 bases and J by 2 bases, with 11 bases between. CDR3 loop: CASSQDGGFGNQPQHF. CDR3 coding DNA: TGCGCCAGCAGCCAAGACGGGGGGTTCGGCAATCAGCCCCAGCATTTT.

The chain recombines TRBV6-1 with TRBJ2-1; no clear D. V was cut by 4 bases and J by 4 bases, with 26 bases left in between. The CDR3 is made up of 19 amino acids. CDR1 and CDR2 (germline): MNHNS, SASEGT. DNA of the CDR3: TGTGCCAGCAGTGCCGACGCTATGACCGGTTACCCTCTATACAATGAGCAGTTCTTC. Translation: CASSADAMTGYPLYNEQFF.

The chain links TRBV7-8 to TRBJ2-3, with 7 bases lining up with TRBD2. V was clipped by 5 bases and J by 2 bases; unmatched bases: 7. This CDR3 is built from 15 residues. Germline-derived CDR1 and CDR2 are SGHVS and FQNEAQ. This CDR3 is CASSPSGFLTDTQYF. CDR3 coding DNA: TGTGCCAGCAGCCCTAGCGGCTTTCTCACAGATACGCAGTATTTT.

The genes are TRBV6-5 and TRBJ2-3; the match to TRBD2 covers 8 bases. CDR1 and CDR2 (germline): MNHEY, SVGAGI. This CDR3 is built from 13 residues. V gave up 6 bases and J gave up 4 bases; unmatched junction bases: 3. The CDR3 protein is CASRAGAPDTQYF. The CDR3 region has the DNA TGTGCCAGCAGAGCGGGAGCCCCAGATACGCAGTATTTT.